This T cell receptor (beta chain) was sequenced in a study of T-cell memory formation after mild COVID-19. About the research overall: Clusters were largely donor specific.

Concerning this clonotype itself: The target antigen is unknown.

V was pared by 2 bases and J by 6 bases, with 13 bases between. This CDR3 has 14 residues. Germline V gene lookup returns CDR1 MNHEY and CDR2 SMNVEV (reference sequence). Findings and limits, study-wide: Shrinking CD4+ clones resided mostly in CM and EM, and CD8+ ones in EMRA.

In TCRdb, the 5' RACE reads were re-called with MiXCR into one record per CDR3 protein. The data contain about 500,000 distinct CDR3 sequences, roughly 20% of them singletons. The chain is built from TRBV27 and TRBJ1-2, with a weak D call TRBD1 (6 bases). The receptor's source is an adult woman who had mild COVID-19 (a few samples of this study predate the infection). Cell type and time point are not known. The sample comprised PBMCs or a T cell subset sorted from them (not recorded which). CDR3 in amino acids: CASSLEGGLHGYTF. The CDR3 DNA reads TGTGCCAGCAGTTTAGAGGGGGGGCTTCATGGCTACACCTTC.